One and the same sample provided the 17 T cell receptor beta chains below, sequenced in a study of shared clonotypes between healthy human individuals. Assay: immunoSEQ multiplex PCR; the TCRdb copy retains only in-frame clones and omits some. This sample has more than 450,000 clones, with 60% to 85% found just once. The sequenced sample consisted of PBMCs. The source of these receptors is a woman aged 40 to 50 in good health. Some clones in this sample may be carry-over from other donors' samples.

A note on this clone: Other nucleotide sequences in the sample specify the same CDR3. The gene calls are TRBV28 and TRBJ1-5; 9 bases are a match to TRBD1. CDR3 length: 14 amino acids. The ends lost 5 bases at V and 2 bases at J; junction bases unmatched: 1. Germline V gives CDR1 MDHEN, CDR2 SYDVKM. CDR3 bases: TGTGCCAGCAGTAGGACAGGGGGCAATCAGCCCCAGCATTTT. It yields the protein CASSRTGGNQPQHF.

This chain connects TRBV28 to TRBJ2-5; 11 bases agree with TRBD2. This CDR3 has 16 residues. Germline CDR1 reads MDHEN; CDR2 reads SYDVKM. Trimming removed 4 bases from V and 1 base from J; junction bases left unmatched: 5. CDR3 in DNA: TGTGCCAGCAGTTCCACGGGACTAGCGGTCCAAGAGACCCAGTACTTC. Its translation: CASSSTGLAVQETQYF.

With regard to this clone: This sample includes further DNA sequences coding for the same CDR3. The chain has TRBV14 and TRBJ1-5; D gene ambiguous. CDR1 and CDR2 from the germline V gene are SGHDN and FVKESK. Trimming removed 0 bases from V and 1 base from J, with 1 base in between. The length of the CDR3 is 13 residues. The CDR3 sequence: CASSQDSNQPQHF. CDR3 bases: TGTGCCAGCAGCCAAGACAGCAATCAGCCCCAGCATTTT. Full variable domain (missing parts from reference TRBV14 and TRBJ1-5): EAGVTQFPSHSVIEKGQTVTLRCDPISGHDNLYWYRRVMGKEIKFLLHFVKESKQDESGMPNNRFLAERTGGTYSTLKVQPAELEDSGVYFCASSQDSNQPQHFGDGTRLSIL.

Comments on this clone: Other DNA sequences in this sample translate to the same CDR3. The gene calls are TRBV5-1 and TRBJ2-7; 7 bases match TRBD1. The CDR3 is 14 amino acids. J was trimmed by 2 bases and V by 0 bases; bases with no gene match: 2. Germline values: CDR1 SGHRS, CDR2 YFSETQ. Here the CDR3 reads CASSLGQGPYEQYF. CDR3 bases: TGCGCCAGCAGCTTGGGACAGGGACCCTACGAGCAGTACTTC.

The rearrangement uses TRBV18 and TRBJ1-5; the match to TRBD1 covers 7 bases. V lost 3 bases and J lost 8; bases outside the gene matches: 7. Germline V gene sequence: CDR1 KGHSH, CDR2 LQKENI. The CDR3 runs 14 residues. DNA for the CDR3: TGTGCCAGCTCACCTTCAGGGGGGCGGGAGCCCCAGCATTTT. This translates into CASSPSGGREPQHF.

The count of this clone is one. The CDR3 reads CASSFGGGQGAFF. The CDR3 DNA is TGTGCCAGCAGTTTTGGAGGGGGACAGGGGGCTTTCTTT. The chain recombines TRBV5-4 with TRBJ1-1; 10 nucleotides line up with TRBD1. J was trimmed by 11 bases and V by 5 bases; bases with no gene match: 9. This CDR3 comprises 13 residues. Germline CDR1 is SGHNT and CDR2 is YYREEE (reference sequence).

The rearrangement joins TRBV2 to TRBJ1-3; TRBD1 is a possible D gene (6 bases). V was clipped by 6 bases and J by 4 bases, with 16 bases between them. The CDR3 length is 15 residues. Looked up from germline, CDR1 is SNHLY and CDR2 is FYNNEI. The CDR3 sequence: CASRRGWGQGNTIYF. CDR3 DNA sequence: TGTGCCAGCAGGAGAGGTTGGGGGCAGGGAAACACCATATATTTT.

V is TRBV10-2 and J is TRBJ1-3; D is uncertain. Germline V gene data show CDR1 as WSHSY and CDR2 as SAAADI. CDR3 length equals 14 residues. V lost 4 bases and J 0 bases, leaving 7 bases between the germline ends. The CDR3 coding sequence is TGCGCCAGCAGTGGCTTAACCTCTGGAAACACCATATATTTT. It codes for CASSGLTSGNTIYF.

The chain couples TRBV4-3 to TRBJ2-7; TRBD2 matches 11 bases. Germline CDR1 reads LGHNA; CDR2 reads YSLEER. CDR3 length: 15 amino acids. Germline trimming cut 4 bases from V and 2 bases from J; bases unmatched to any gene: 4. CDR3 amino acids: CASSPGGLAAYEQYF. The CDR3 DNA is TGCGCCAGCAGCCCTGGGGGACTAGCGGCCTACGAGCAGTACTTC.

The V gene is TRBV7-9, the J gene TRBJ1-2, with 7 bases lining up with TRBD1. Germline V gene sequence: CDR1 SEHNR, CDR2 FQNEAQ (reference sequence). The CDR3 consists of 16 residues. Losses at the gene ends were 1 base for V and 4 bases for J; bases not matched to a gene: 9. The CDR3 nucleotides read TGTGCCAGCAGCTTAGGAAGAGGGGGCGCCGTCTATGGCTACACCTTC. The encoded protein is CASSLGRGGAVYGYTF.

This chain connects TRBV5-1 to TRBJ1-4, with D tentatively TRBD1 (6 bases). The germline gives CDR1 SGHRS, CDR2 YFSETQ. This CDR3 comprises 15 residues. V lost 4 bases and J 0 bases, leaving 10 bases between the germline ends. The CDR3 loop is CASSLRGSTNEKLFF. The CDR3 bases are TGCGCCAGCAGCCTGAGGGGGTCAACTAATGAAAAACTGTTTTTT.

The gene calls are TRBV6-5 and TRBJ2-3, with a tentative D call TRBD1 (6 bases). In germline, CDR1 is MNHEY, CDR2 SVGAGI. The CDR3 extends over 13 amino acids. V was shortened by 7 bases and J by 5 bases, with 13 bases between the two germline ends. Here the CDR3 reads CASTPQGIDTQYF. CDR3 sequence (DNA): TGTGCCAGCACCCCCCAGGGGATAGATACGCAGTATTTT.

The V gene is TRBV18, the J gene TRBJ2-3; TRBD1 might be the D (6 bases). Trimming stripped 5 bases from V and 5 bases from J, with 14 bases between. This CDR3 region has 14 residues. Germline V lookup: CDR1 KGHSH, CDR2 LQKENI. CDR3 coding DNA: TGTGCCAGCTCAATAGACAGGCTAATAGATACGCAGTATTTT. This encodes CASSIDRLIDTQYF. The full variable domain, its missing parts supplied by reference TRBV18 and TRBJ2-3, is NAGVMQNPRHLVRRRGQEARLRCSPMKGHSHVYWYRQLPEEGLKFMVYLQKENIIDESGMPKERFSAEFPKEGPSILRIQQVVRGDSAAYFCASSIDRLIDTQYFGPGTRLTVL.

The chain carries TRBV28 and TRBJ1-2; perhaps TRBD1 as D (5 bases). The CDR3 is 14 residues long. V lost 4 bases and J 4 bases, leaving 13 bases between the germline ends. Germline lookup yields CDR1 MDHEN and CDR2 SYDVKM. CDR3 protein: CASSSPSGTYGYTF. The CDR3 DNA reads TGTGCCAGCAGTTCCCCTTCCGGGACCTATGGCTACACCTTC.

J is TRBJ2-7 and V is TRBV30, with a possible D match to TRBD2 (5 bases). In germline, CDR1 is GTSNPN, CDR2 SVGIG (reference sequence). V lost 7 bases, J lost 2 bases, and 15 bases lay in between. The CDR3 extends over 13 amino acids. The CDR3 protein is CASLRAPPYEQYF. CDR3 coding DNA: TGTGCCTCCCTGAGGGCTCCCCCCTACGAGCAGTACTTC.

The V gene is TRBV5-4, the J gene TRBJ1-1; no firm D call. V was trimmed by 4 bases and J by 1 base, leaving 11 bases between them. Germline V gives CDR1 SGHNT, CDR2 YYREEE (reference sequence). The CDR3 totals 14 residues. This chain's CDR3 is CASSHLGKNTEAFF. DNA of the CDR3: TGTGCCAGCAGCCACCTCGGGAAGAACACTGAAGCTTTCTTT.

This clone was seen just once. The chain couples TRBV7-2 to TRBJ1-1; the D gene is possibly TRBD1 (5 bases). CDR1 is SGHTA and CDR2 is FQGNSA in the germline V gene. V lost 0 bases to trimming and J lost 2 bases, with 10 bases between them. CDR3 length: 15 amino acids. CDR3 DNA sequence: TGTGCCAGCAGCTTAGCTTCGGGGGTCAACACTGAAGCTTTCTTT. Its translation is CASSLASGVNTEAFF.